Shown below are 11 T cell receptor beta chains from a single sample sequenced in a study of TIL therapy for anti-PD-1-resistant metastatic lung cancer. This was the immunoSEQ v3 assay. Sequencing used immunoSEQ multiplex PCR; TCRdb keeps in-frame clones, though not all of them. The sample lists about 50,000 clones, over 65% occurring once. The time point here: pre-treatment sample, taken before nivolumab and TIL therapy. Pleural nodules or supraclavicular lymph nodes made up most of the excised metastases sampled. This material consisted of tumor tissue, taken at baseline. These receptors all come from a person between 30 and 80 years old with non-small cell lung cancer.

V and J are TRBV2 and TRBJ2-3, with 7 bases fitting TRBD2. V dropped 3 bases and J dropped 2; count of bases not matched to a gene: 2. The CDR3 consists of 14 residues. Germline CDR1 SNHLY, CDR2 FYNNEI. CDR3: CASSEGGNTDTQYF. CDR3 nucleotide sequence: TGTGCCAGCAGTGAGGGGGGGAACACAGATACGCAGTATTTT.

The CDR3 loop reads CASSYWGESYNEQFF. CDR3 coding DNA: TGTGCCAGCAGCTATTGGGGGGAGTCCTACAATGAGCAGTTCTTC. The chain combines TRBV7-8 with TRBJ2-1; the D gene is possibly TRBD2 (6 bases). V was shortened by 4 bases and J by 1 base, with 11 bases between the two germline ends. Per germline, CDR1 SGHVS and CDR2 FQNEAQ. This CDR3 has 15 amino acids.

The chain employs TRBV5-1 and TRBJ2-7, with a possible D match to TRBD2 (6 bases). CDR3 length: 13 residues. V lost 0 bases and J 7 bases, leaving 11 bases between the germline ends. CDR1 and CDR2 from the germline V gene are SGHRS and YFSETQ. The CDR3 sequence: CASSLDLAREQYF. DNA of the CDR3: TGCGCCAGCAGCTTGGATCTAGCGAGAGAGCAGTACTTC.

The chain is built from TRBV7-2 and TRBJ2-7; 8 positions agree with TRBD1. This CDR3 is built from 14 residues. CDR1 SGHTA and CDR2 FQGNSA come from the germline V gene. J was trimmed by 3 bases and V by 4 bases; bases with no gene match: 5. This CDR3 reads CASSSGTGYYEQYF. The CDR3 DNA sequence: TGTGCCAGCAGCTCCGGGACAGGTTACTACGAGCAGTACTTC.

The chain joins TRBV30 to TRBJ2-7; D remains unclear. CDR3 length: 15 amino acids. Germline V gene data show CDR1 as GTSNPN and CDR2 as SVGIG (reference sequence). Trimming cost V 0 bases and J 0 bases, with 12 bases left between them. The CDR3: CAWSVGRTHSYEQYF. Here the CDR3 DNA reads TGTGCCTGGAGTGTGGGCAGAACCCACTCCTACGAGCAGTACTTC.

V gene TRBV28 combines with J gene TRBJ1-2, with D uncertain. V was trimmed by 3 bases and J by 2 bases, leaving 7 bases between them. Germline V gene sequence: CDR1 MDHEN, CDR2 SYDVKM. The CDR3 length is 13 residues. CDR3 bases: TGTGCCAGCAGTTTTCCGGCGAACTATGGCTACACCTTC. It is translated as CASSFPANYGYTF.

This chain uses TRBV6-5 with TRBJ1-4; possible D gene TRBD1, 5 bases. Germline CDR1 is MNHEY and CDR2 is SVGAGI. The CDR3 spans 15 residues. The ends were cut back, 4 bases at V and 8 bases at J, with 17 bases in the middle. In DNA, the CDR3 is TGTGCCAGCAGTTCCCCCGGGACGGCGGACGAAAAACTGTTTTTT. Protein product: CASSSPGTADEKLFF.

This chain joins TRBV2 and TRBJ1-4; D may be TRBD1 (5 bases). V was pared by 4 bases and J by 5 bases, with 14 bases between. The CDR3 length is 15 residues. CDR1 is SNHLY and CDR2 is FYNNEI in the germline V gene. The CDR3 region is CASSVSRGGNEKLFF. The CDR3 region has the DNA TGTGCCAGCAGTGTATCAAGGGGAGGGAATGAAAAACTGTTTTTT.

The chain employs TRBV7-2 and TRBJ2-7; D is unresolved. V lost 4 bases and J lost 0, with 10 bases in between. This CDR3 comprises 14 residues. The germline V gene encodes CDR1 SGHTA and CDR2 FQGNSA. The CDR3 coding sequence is TGTGCCAGCAGCTCCTGGGCTAACTCCTACGAGCAGTACTTC. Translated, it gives CASSSWANSYEQYF.

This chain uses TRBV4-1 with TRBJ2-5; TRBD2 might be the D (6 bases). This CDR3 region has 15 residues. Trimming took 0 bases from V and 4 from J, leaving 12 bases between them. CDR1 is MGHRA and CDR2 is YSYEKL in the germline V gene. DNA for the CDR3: TGCGCCAGCAGCCAAGACTTTCGGGAGCTAGAGACCCAGTACTTC. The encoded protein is CASSQDFRELETQYF.

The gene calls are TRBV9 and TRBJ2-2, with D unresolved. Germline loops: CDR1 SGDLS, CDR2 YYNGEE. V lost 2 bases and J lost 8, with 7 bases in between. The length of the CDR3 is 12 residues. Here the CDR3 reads CASSVSGGELFF. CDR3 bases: TGTGCCAGCAGCGTGTCCGGAGGGGAGCTGTTTTTT.